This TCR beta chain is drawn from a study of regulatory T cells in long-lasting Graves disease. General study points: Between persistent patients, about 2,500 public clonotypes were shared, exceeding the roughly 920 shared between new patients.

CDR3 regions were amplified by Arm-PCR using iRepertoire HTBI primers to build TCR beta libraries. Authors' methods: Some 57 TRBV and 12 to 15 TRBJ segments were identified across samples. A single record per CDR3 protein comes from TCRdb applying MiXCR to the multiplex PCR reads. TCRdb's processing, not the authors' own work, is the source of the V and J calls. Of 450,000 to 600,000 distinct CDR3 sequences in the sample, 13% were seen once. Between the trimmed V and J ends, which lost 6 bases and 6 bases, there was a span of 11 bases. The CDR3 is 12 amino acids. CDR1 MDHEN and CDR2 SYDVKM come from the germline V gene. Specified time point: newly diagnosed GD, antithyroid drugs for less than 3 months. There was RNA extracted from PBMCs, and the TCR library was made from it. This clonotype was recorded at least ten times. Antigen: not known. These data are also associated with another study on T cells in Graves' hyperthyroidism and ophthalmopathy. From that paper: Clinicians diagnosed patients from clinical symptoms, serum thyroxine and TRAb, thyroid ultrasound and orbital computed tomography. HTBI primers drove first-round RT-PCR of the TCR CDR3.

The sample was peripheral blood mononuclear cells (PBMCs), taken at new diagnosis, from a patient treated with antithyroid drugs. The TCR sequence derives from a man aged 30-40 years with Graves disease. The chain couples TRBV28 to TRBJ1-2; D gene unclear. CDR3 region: CASSRNLDGYTF. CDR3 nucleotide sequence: TGTGCCAGCAGCCGCAACCTTGATGGCTACACCTTC.